This T cell receptor (beta chain) was found in a study of shared clonotypes between healthy human individuals. Measured with immunoSEQ multiplex PCR; TCRdb has only the in-frame clones, and not every one. The sample lists 900,000 to 1,200,000 clones, around 82% seen once, with 0.5% to 0.65% in the top ten. Comments on this clone: Its antigen is not known.

The study, taken as a whole, reports: The naive CD4 repertoires of a handful of donors were compared, and around 5% of clonotypes were shared. Estimated richness was generally greater in naive than memory subsets.

This CDR3 is built from 15 residues. Looked up from germline, CDR1 is SGHNT and CDR2 is YYREEE (reference sequence). With 2 bases removed from V and 2 bases from J, the gap between germline ends came to 11 bases. Those who donated, Caucasian adults without exception, all lived in Nashville, Tennessee. The sequence came from a young man in good health. Some clones in this sample may be carry-over from other donors' samples. The V call is TRBV5-4, the J call TRBJ1-3; D might be TRBD1 (6 bases). Material for sequencing was memory CD4+ T cells from PBMCs. Subset noted: CD45RA-negative fraction. The CDR3 DNA sequence: TGTGCCAGCAGCTTAGGGGGGGCTACTGGAAACACCATATATTTT. Its protein is CASSLGGATGNTIYF.